This TCR beta chain originates from a study of T cells in Graves' hyperthyroidism and ophthalmopathy. PBMCs were derived from about 9.1 ml fresh peripheral blood. Using RNA transcripts as the source, TCR beta CDR3 regions were amplified. Initially, a first-round RT-PCR of the TCR CDR3 employed the HTBI primer set. TCRdb reprocessed the multiplex PCR reads via MiXCR and lists one record per CDR3 protein. The repertoire holds a few hundred thousand distinct CDR3 sequences, with 15% to 19% as singletons. The length of the CDR3 is 16 residues. From germline, CDR1 is SGHTA and CDR2 FQGNSA. Trimming stripped 2 bases from V and 5 bases from J, with 15 bases between.

The TCR was taken from a woman between 18 and 30 years old with Graves' hyperthyroidism. Sequenced input: blood. This rearrangement joins TRBV7-2 to TRBJ2-2; possible D gene TRBD1, 7 bases. Here the CDR3 reads CASSLYPGGGTGELFF. CDR3 DNA sequence: TGTGCCAGCAGCTTATACCCAGGGGGAGGAACCGGGGAGCTGTTTTTT.